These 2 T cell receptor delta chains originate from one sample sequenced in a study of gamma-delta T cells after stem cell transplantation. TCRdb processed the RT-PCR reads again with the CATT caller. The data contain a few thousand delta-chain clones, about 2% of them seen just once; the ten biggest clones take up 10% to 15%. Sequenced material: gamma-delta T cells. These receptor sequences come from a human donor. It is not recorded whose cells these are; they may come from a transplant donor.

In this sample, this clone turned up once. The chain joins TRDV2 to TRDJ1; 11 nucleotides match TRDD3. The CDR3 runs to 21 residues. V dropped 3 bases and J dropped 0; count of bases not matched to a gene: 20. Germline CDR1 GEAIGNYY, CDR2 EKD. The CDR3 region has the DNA TGTGCCTGTGACTCCGGTCGGAAGAAGTGGGGGATACGCGGGGACACCGATAAACTCATCTTT. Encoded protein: CACDSGRKKWGIRGDTDKLIF.

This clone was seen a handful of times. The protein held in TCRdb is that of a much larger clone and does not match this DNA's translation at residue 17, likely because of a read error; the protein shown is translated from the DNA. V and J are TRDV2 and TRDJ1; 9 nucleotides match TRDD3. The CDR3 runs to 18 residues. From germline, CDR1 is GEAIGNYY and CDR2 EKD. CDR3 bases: TGTGCCTGTGACACCCTGATGGGGATACGCGGGGACACCGATAAACTCACCTTT. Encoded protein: CACDTLMGIRGDTDKLTF.